The 17 T cell receptor beta chains presented below share a single source sample, sequenced in a study of blood T cell repertoires in COVID-19. The assay was immunoSEQ multiplex PCR, and TCRdb's table has in-frame clones only and misses some. The top ten hold 15% to 20% of the sample, which has 45,000 to 60,000 clones, more than 75% seen once. The specimen was peripheral blood. These receptors were collected from a man between 60 and 70 years old with active or convalescent COVID-19.

The rearrangement uses TRBV5-1 and TRBJ2-5, with 8 bases fitting TRBD2. From germline, CDR1 is SGHRS and CDR2 YFSETQ. This CDR3 is 15 amino acids long. V was clipped by 3 bases and J by 1 base; unmatched bases: 5. CDR3 sequence (DNA): TGCGCCAGCAGCTCGGGAGCGGGGGTCCAAGAGACCCAGTACTTC. Residues: CASSSGAGVQETQYF.

The V call is TRBV5-1, the J call TRBJ1-1; 9 bases map to TRBD1. Germline V gives CDR1 SGHRS, CDR2 YFSETQ. Germline trimming cut 2 bases from V and 5 bases from J; bases unmatched to any gene: 7. This CDR3 has 15 amino acids. The CDR3 is CASSLYTGGATEAFF. The CDR3 DNA reads TGCGCCAGCAGCTTATATACAGGGGGCGCGACTGAAGCTTTCTTT.

The V call is TRBV28, the J call TRBJ1-1; D may be TRBD1 (5 bases). The CDR3 has 14 amino acids. Per the germline V gene, CDR1 is MDHEN and CDR2 is SYDVKM. V lost 4 bases and J lost 1, with 10 bases in between. CDR3 residues: CASSSSQGNTEAFF. DNA of the CDR3: TGTGCCAGCAGTTCATCTCAGGGGAACACTGAAGCTTTCTTT.

V gene TRBV7-6 combines with J gene TRBJ1-3; possibly TRBD1 for D (6 bases). CDR1 is SGHVS and CDR2 is FNYEAQ in the germline V gene. V shed 4 bases and J shed 4 bases, with 17 bases lying between them. This CDR3 contains 16 residues. CDR3 protein: CASSSSQGLEGNTIYF. In nucleotides, the CDR3 is TGTGCCAGCAGCTCGTCACAGGGTTTAGAGGGAAACACCATATATTTT.

This clone has only one observation. The V and J genes are TRBV6-1 and TRBJ2-2, with D maybe TRBD2 (6 bases). CDR3 length equals 15 residues. V was cut by 3 bases and J by 6 bases, with 14 bases left in between. Germline V gene lookup returns CDR1 MNHNS and CDR2 SASEGT. The CDR3 region has the DNA TGTGCCAGCAGTGATAGCCGGGCGGGGCCCGGGGAGCTGTTTTTT. Translated: CASSDSRAGPGELFF.

This clone has just one count. The gene calls are TRBV5-1 and TRBJ1-2; 7 nucleotides align to TRBD1. Germline V gene lookup returns CDR1 SGHRS and CDR2 YFSETQ. The ends lost 0 bases at V and 5 bases at J; junction bases unmatched: 4. This CDR3 is 14 amino acids long. CDR3 DNA: TGCGCCAGCAGCTTGGGGGGGACAGCGTATGGCTACACCTTC. Amino acid sequence: CASSLGGTAYGYTF.

The J gene is TRBJ2-5, the V gene TRBV18; 8 bases align to TRBD2. The CDR3 is 14 residues long. V dropped 3 bases and J dropped 5; count of bases not matched to a gene: 5. Germline lookup yields CDR1 KGHSH and CDR2 LQKENI. The CDR3 coding sequence is TGTGCCAGCTCACCGGGGACTAGTTTGGAGACCCAGTACTTC. As protein: CASSPGTSLETQYF.

V is TRBV2 and J is TRBJ2-2; D is unclear. The CDR3 covers 12 residues. CDR1 and CDR2 from the germline V gene are SNHLY and FYNNEI. V was pared by 6 bases and J by 7 bases, with 9 bases between. The CDR3 DNA reads TGTGCCAGCAGCCGTTCGGGCGGGGAGCTGTTTTTT. Residues: CASSRSGGELFF.

The rearrangement uses TRBV3-1 (or the pseudogene TRBV3-2) and TRBJ1-1; possibly TRBD1 for D (5 bases). Germline CDR1 is LGHDT and CDR2 is YNNKEL (reference sequence). The CDR3 loop spans 13 amino acids. V lost 7 bases and J 4 bases, leaving 13 bases between the germline ends. The chain's CDR3 is CASKGRRGTEAFF. Written as DNA, the CDR3 is TGTGCCAGCAAGGGCCGAAGGGGCACTGAAGCTTTCTTT.

The V gene is TRBV9, the J gene TRBJ2-3; 8 nucleotides agree with TRBD2. This CDR3 has 15 residues. With V trimmed by 7 bases and J by 6 bases, 13 bases remained unmatched. Germline CDR1 and CDR2: SGDLS and YYNGEE. The CDR3 sequence: CASRPPGGGSDTQYF. CDR3 nucleotide sequence: TGTGCCAGCCGCCCGCCGGGGGGGGGATCGGATACGCAGTATTTT.

This clone was seen a handful of times. V is TRBV10-2 and J is TRBJ2-2; 8 nucleotides match TRBD2. Germline V CDR1 and CDR2: WSHSY, SAAADI. This CDR3 is built from 15 residues. The V and J ends lost 2 bases and 9 bases, in that order; junction bases with no gene match: 8. CDR3 nucleotides: TGCGCCAGCAGTGAGGGCGGGGGGAACCCCCGGGAGCTGTTTTTT. This translates into CASSEGGGNPRELFF.

This chain connects TRBV19 to TRBJ1-2; 7 nucleotides match TRBD1. V shed 6 bases, J shed 4 bases, and the junction held 8 bases outside the gene matches. Germline V lookup: CDR1 LNHDA, CDR2 SQIVND (reference sequence). The CDR3 is made up of 14 amino acids. For the CDR3, the DNA is TGTGCCAGTAGCATGGTAGGGGGCGGCTATGGCTACACCTTC. Amino acids: CASSMVGGGYGYTF.

The chain has TRBV30 and TRBJ1-6; D is possibly TRBD1 (6 bases). This CDR3 spans 15 amino acids. The ends were cut back, 4 bases at V and 7 bases at J, with 17 bases in the middle. The germline V gene has CDR1 GTSNPN and CDR2 SVGIG (reference sequence). The CDR3 sequence: CAWTLPQDRNSPLHF. CDR3 sequence (DNA): TGTGCCTGGACCCTCCCCCAGGACAGAAATTCACCCCTCCACTTT.

V usage is TRBV18 and J usage is TRBJ2-2; the match to TRBD1 covers 11 bases. The CDR3 has 15 amino acids. V dropped 3 bases and J dropped 4; count of bases not matched to a gene: 1. Germline V gene sequence: CDR1 KGHSH, CDR2 LQKENI. As DNA, the CDR3 is TGTGCCAGCTCACCGGGGACAGGGGGCACCGGGGAGCTGTTTTTT. This encodes CASSPGTGGTGELFF. Complete variable domain (other parts from reference TRBV18 and TRBJ2-2): NAGVMQNPRHLVRRRGQEARLRCSPMKGHSHVYWYRQLPEEGLKFMVYLQKENIIDESGMPKERFSAEFPKEGPSILRIQQVVRGDSAAYFCASSPGTGGTGELFFGEGSRLTVL.

The chain is built from TRBV11-1 and TRBJ1-4, with unresolved D. The CDR3 is 13 amino acids. Germline CDR1 and CDR2: SGHAT and FQDESV (reference sequence). The V end was cut by 3 bases, the J end by 5 bases, with 7 bases between. The CDR3 DNA sequence: TGTGCCAGCAGCTTTTCGGGAAATGAAAAACTGTTTTTT. This gives the protein CASSFSGNEKLFF.

This chain joins TRBV30 and TRBJ2-7; D remains ambiguous. Germline loops: CDR1 GTSNPN, CDR2 SVGIG (reference sequence). The length of the CDR3 is 15 residues. Trimming stripped 3 bases from V and 4 bases from J, with 19 bases between. CDR3 protein: CAWSMGPRMVYEQYF. CDR3 nucleotide sequence: TGTGCCTGGAGCATGGGCCCCAGGATGGTATACGAGCAGTACTTC.

The chain recombines TRBV25-1 with TRBJ2-7; 9 bases are a match to TRBD1. Per the germline V gene, CDR1 is MGHDK and CDR2 is SYGVNS. V shed 8 bases, J shed 5 bases, and the junction held 7 bases outside the gene matches. The CDR3 extends over 13 amino acids. The CDR3 reads CASQQGARNEQYF. In DNA form, the CDR3 reads TGTGCCAGCCAACAGGGGGCACGTAACGAGCAGTACTTC.